Following are 27 T cell receptor beta chains from one sample sequenced in a study of T cells in narcolepsy. Produced via immunoSEQ multiplex PCR; TCRdb's table is partial and in-frame only. The sample includes some 25,000 clones, roughly two thirds of them seen just once. The sequenced sample was memory (CD45RA-) CD4+ T cells from blood. These receptors all stem from a human donor in good health.

The sample holds a few counts of this clone. J is TRBJ1-4 and V is TRBV4-1, with 7 nucleotides matching TRBD1. The V gene's germline CDR1 is MGHRA and CDR2 YSYEKL. The V segment lost 2 bases and the J segment 5 bases; nucleotides outside the gene matches: 8. The CDR3 covers 16 residues. The CDR3 nucleotides read TGCGCCAGCAGCCAAATCCCCGGGACAGAGAATGAAAAACTGTTTTTT. Protein sequence: CASSQIPGTENEKLFF.

This clone was seen a single time. The genes are TRBV18 and TRBJ1-1; TRBD1 matches at 8 bases. J lost 7 bases, V lost 3 bases, and 4 bases had no gene match. CDR1 is KGHSH, CDR2 LQKENI, per germline. There are 13 residues in the CDR3. CDR3 coding DNA: TGTGCCAGCTCACCTCAGGGGGCGGGTGAAGCTTTCTTT. It yields the protein CASSPQGAGEAFF.

J is TRBJ1-1 and V is TRBV30, with TRBD1 as a possible D gene (6 bases). Germline V gives CDR1 GTSNPN, CDR2 SVGIG (reference sequence). The CDR3 length is 14 residues. The V end was cut by 0 bases, the J end by 1 base, with 9 bases between. CDR3 sequence reads: CAWSVSRGNTEAFF. In nucleotides, the CDR3 is TGTGCCTGGAGTGTGAGCAGGGGGAACACTGAAGCTTTCTTT. Filled out from reference TRBV30 and TRBJ1-1, the complete variable domain reads SQTIHQWPATLVQPVGSPLSLECTVEGTSNPNLYWYRQAAGRGLQLLFYSVGIGQISSEVPQNLSASRPQDRQFILSSKKLLLSDSGFYLCAWSVSRGNTEAFFGQGTRLTVV.

The V and J genes are TRBV19 and TRBJ1-1; no definite D call. CDR1 and CDR2 (germline): LNHDA, SQIVND (reference sequence). Between the trimmed V and J ends, which lost 8 bases and 2 bases, there was a span of 12 bases. The length of the CDR3 is 13 residues. CDR3 nucleotide sequence: TGTGCCAGTGGGGAACAGAGAAACACTGAAGCTTTCTTT. Its protein product is CASGEQRNTEAFF.

V is TRBV7-9 and J is TRBJ1-6; D gene ambiguous. This CDR3 comprises 13 residues. V was shortened by 2 bases and J by 12 bases, with 11 bases between the two germline ends. Germline assignment: CDR1 SEHNR and CDR2 FQNEAQ (reference sequence). The CDR3 sequence: CASSLTGSGPLHF. The CDR3 bases are TGTGCCAGCAGCTTAACCGGTAGCGGACCCCTCCACTTT.

The chain combines TRBV6-5 with TRBJ1-6; D gene uncertain. V dropped 11 bases and J dropped 11 bases, with 13 bases sitting between them. There are 11 residues in the CDR3. Per the germline V gene, CDR1 is MNHEY and CDR2 is SVGAGI. The CDR3 coding sequence is TGTGCCGGCGAAAGTGATCCACCCCTCCACTTT. This codes for CAGESDPPLHF.

The chain combines TRBV30 with TRBJ2-3; 9 bases are shared with TRBD1. The V gene end was trimmed by 5 bases and the J gene end by 3 bases; junction bases not matched to a gene: 6. CDR1 GTSNPN and CDR2 SVGIG come from the germline V gene (reference sequence). The CDR3 length is 14 residues. Written as DNA, the CDR3 is TGTGCCTGGGGACAGGGGCGCGGTACAGATACGCAGTATTTT. Its protein product is CAWGQGRGTDTQYF.

This clone turned up a few times. This rearrangement joins TRBV7-3 to TRBJ2-2, with D unresolved. The CDR3 loop spans 13 amino acids. V was shortened by 3 bases and J by 6 bases, with 8 bases between the two germline ends. The germline gives CDR1 SGHTA, CDR2 FQGTGA. CDR3 region: CASSFDPSGELFF. CDR3 DNA sequence: TGTGCCAGCAGCTTTGACCCTTCCGGGGAGCTGTTTTTT.

The V gene is TRBV7-2, the J gene TRBJ2-1, with 7 bases identical to TRBD2. There are 16 residues in the CDR3. CDR1 and CDR2 from the germline V gene are SGHTA and FQGNSA. V shed 5 bases, J shed 7 bases, and the junction held 14 bases outside the gene matches. The CDR3 sequence is CASSLSGLVAVNEQFF. Written as DNA, the CDR3 is TGTGCCAGCAGCCTAAGTGGACTAGTGGCTGTAAATGAGCAGTTCTTC.

This clone has a single count. This chain uses TRBV29-1 with TRBJ2-1; no clear D gene. Germline V gene sequence: CDR1 SQVTM, CDR2 ANQGSEA. The CDR3 spans 10 residues. V was trimmed by 7 bases and J by 5 bases, leaving 6 bases between them. DNA of the CDR3: TGCAGCGGCCTTAACAATGAGCAGTTCTTC. It specifies CSGLNNEQFF.

This CDR3 is CASSQLWAGQRPKQYF. The CDR3 region has the DNA TGTGCCAGCAGCCAACTGTGGGCGGGGCAGCGGCCCAAGCAGTACTTC. This chain connects TRBV14 to TRBJ2-7; TRBD2 is a possible D gene (6 bases). The V end lost 2 bases, the J end lost 8 bases, and 22 bases lay between the germline ends. The CDR3 consists of 16 residues. Per germline, CDR1 SGHDN and CDR2 FVKESK.

On this clone itself: One junction end disagrees with the germline gene, perhaps due to a read error. J is TRBJ1-2 and V is TRBV2; a weak D match, TRBD1 (6 bases). The length of the CDR3 is 15 residues. Germline values: CDR1 SNHLY, CDR2 FYNNEI. The CDR3 DNA follows: TGTGCCAGCAGGGAAGCGGAAGGAGGGGGTTATGGCTACACCTTC. Amino acid sequence: CASREAEGGGYGYTF. The full variable domain, completed using reference TRBV2 and TRBJ1-2, is EPEVTQTPSHQVTQMGQEVILRCVPISNHLYFYWYRQILGQKVEFLVSFYNNEISEKSEIFDDQFSVERPDGSNFTLKIRSTKLEDSAMYFCASREAEGGGYGYTFGSGTRLTVV.

This clone is medium-sized within its sample. V gene TRBV5-6 combines with J gene TRBJ1-2, with D uncertain. CDR3 length: 13 residues. CDR1 and CDR2 from the germline V gene are SGHDT and YYEEEE. V lost 4 bases and J lost 1, with 8 bases in between. The CDR3 here is CASSRTSNYGYTF. The CDR3 DNA follows: TGTGCCAGCAGCCGTACGAGTAACTATGGCTACACCTTC.

The genes are TRBV19 and TRBJ1-2, with TRBD1 matching over 8 bases. This CDR3 is built from 16 residues. Trimming took 5 bases from V and 2 from J; bases not matched to a gene: 10. CDR1 LNHDA and CDR2 SQIVND come from the germline V gene (reference sequence). The CDR3, as DNA: TGTGCCAGTAGTGCCTCCGGGACAGGCGAAAACTATGGCTACACCTTC. Translating gives CASSASGTGENYGYTF.

This clone was seen more than once but under ten times. The rearrangement joins TRBV28 to TRBJ2-7; 11 bases map to TRBD2. The CDR3 loop spans 20 amino acids. V shed 6 bases, J shed 2 bases, and the junction held 21 bases outside the gene matches. From germline, CDR1 is MDHEN and CDR2 SYDVKM. DNA of the CDR3: TGTGCCAGCAGCCGACTCGTTACAATAGCGGGGGGGCCGGGCCCCTACGAGCAGTACTTC. Amino acid sequence: CASSRLVTIAGGPGPYEQYF.

V gene TRBV5-5 combines with J gene TRBJ2-7; D is ambiguous. Germline-derived CDR1 and CDR2 are SGHKS and YYEKEE (reference sequence). Deletions cut 1 base from V and 2 bases from J, with 4 bases between. The CDR3 spans 12 residues. CDR3 nucleotides: TGTGCCAGCAGCTTGAATACCTACGAGCAGTACTTC. It is translated as CASSLNTYEQYF.

The gene calls are TRBV30 and TRBJ2-2; 9 bases align to TRBD1. After removal of 4 bases from V and 7 bases from J, the junction contained 13 bases not matched to a gene. From germline, CDR1 is GTSNPN and CDR2 SVGIG (reference sequence). The CDR3 is 16 residues long. As DNA, the CDR3 is TGTGCCTGGAATCCCTCGGGACAGGGAAGGGGCGGGGAGCTGTTTTTT. The encoded protein is CAWNPSGQGRGGELFF.

The chain carries TRBV7-2 and TRBJ2-7; possible D gene TRBD2, 5 bases. This CDR3 is built from 14 residues. CDR1 and CDR2 from the germline V gene are SGHTA and FQGNSA. Trimming took off 3 bases at V and 6 bases at J, with 15 bases between the two ends. The CDR3 reads CASSFMDRGGEQYF. The CDR3 bases are TGTGCCAGCAGCTTTATGGATCGGGGTGGCGAGCAGTACTTC.

This clone was seen more than once but under ten times. This sequence joins TRBV28 and TRBJ1-2; no clear D gene. Germline CDR1 reads MDHEN; CDR2 reads SYDVKM. Trimming took off 4 bases at V and 2 bases at J, with 5 bases between the two ends. The CDR3 consists of 12 residues. This chain's CDR3 is CASSSGNYGYTF. CDR3 sequence (DNA): TGTGCCAGCAGTTCCGGGAACTATGGCTACACCTTC.

The chain carries TRBV11-3 and TRBJ1-1; 7 bases match TRBD1. This CDR3 is 13 amino acids long. Germline V gene lookup returns CDR1 SGHNT and CDR2 YENEEA. The V segment lost 4 bases and the J segment 4 bases; nucleotides outside the gene matches: 3. CDR3 sequence reads: CASSSHRGTEAFF. DNA for the CDR3: TGTGCCAGCAGCTCACACAGGGGCACTGAAGCTTTCTTT.

The CDR3 DNA follows: TGTGCCAGTAGTATGGCTAGCGGTGCCTCCTACGAGCAGTACTTC. Amino acid sequence: CASSMASGASYEQYF. J is TRBJ2-7 and V is TRBV19; 7 bases line up with TRBD2. Looked up from germline, CDR1 is LNHDA and CDR2 is SQIVND (reference sequence). The CDR3 loop spans 15 amino acids. The junction had 5 bases not matched to a gene; V was cut back by 3 bases and J by 0 bases.

This clone was found a few times. This chain uses TRBV21-1 with TRBJ2-7; the D call of TRBD2 is as the table states it, not checked on the DNA. TRBV21-1 is assigned pseudogene status. The CDR3 loop spans 13 amino acids. The CDR3 sequence: CASGTWDSGKQYF. CDR3 sequence (DNA): TGTGCCAGCGGAACATGGGACTCCGGTAAGCAGTACTTC.

The chain recombines TRBV5-4 with TRBJ2-7; D not resolved. V shed 2 bases and J shed 12 bases, with 21 bases lying between them. The germline CDR1 and CDR2 sequences are SGHNT and YYREEE (reference sequence). The CDR3 is 14 residues long. CDR3 in amino acids: CASSLYTDRLVRYF. The CDR3 DNA reads TGTGCCAGCAGCTTATATACCGACCGTTTGGTTCGGTACTTC.

The chain couples TRBV6-1 to TRBJ2-1; 9 positions agree with TRBD2. The V gene end was trimmed by 4 bases and the J gene end by 7 bases; junction bases not matched to a gene: 5. This CDR3 comprises 14 residues. Germline CDR1 reads MNHNS; CDR2 reads SASEGT. CDR3 DNA: TGTGCCAGCAGTGGAAGCGGGAGGAGGAATGAGCAGTTCTTC. Its translation is CASSGSGRRNEQFF.

This chain links TRBV4-2 with TRBJ2-5; the D gene is possibly TRBD1 (6 bases). The assigned J gene may be wrong: the sequence end matches TRBJ2-7 better. The CDR3 length is 16 residues. Germline assignment: CDR1 LGHNA and CDR2 YNFKEQ. CDR3 in DNA: TGTGCCAGCAGCCATTGGGGCAGGGACACCTCCTACGAGCAGTACTTC. It encodes CASSHWGRDTSYEQYF.

This clone was seen only once. Sequence at one end of the junction differs from germline and may be a read error. This chain links TRBV7-7 with TRBJ2-5; tentatively, D is TRBD1 or TRBD2 (6 bases each). This CDR3 has 13 residues. CDR1 and CDR2 (germline): SSHAT, FNYEAQ (reference sequence). CDR3 nucleotides: TGTGCTAGCAGCTTCGGGGGCCGGGAGACCCAGTACTTC. Its protein product is CASSFGGRETQYF.

This clone appeared a few times. This same CDR3 is encoded by further DNA sequences in the sample. This chain uses TRBV19 with TRBJ2-2, with a possible D match to TRBD2 (6 bases). Germline CDR1 is LNHDA and CDR2 is SQIVND (reference sequence). The ends were cut back, 10 bases at V and 5 bases at J, with 17 bases in the middle. This CDR3 is built from 14 residues. DNA of the CDR3: TGTGCCACCAGAGGCGGGGCCCATACCGGGGAGCTGTTTTTT. Protein: CATRGGAHTGELFF.